Shown below are 3 T cell receptor beta chains from a single sample sequenced in a study of blood T cell repertoires in COVID-19 (dated by TCRdb to the early 2020s). Library preparation employed the immunoSEQ multiplex PCR assay. Drawn from immuneACCESS, this table holds only the in-frame rearrangements with V and J called that TCRdb kept. Clones are partly lost; checked studies trace under half to an unresolved V gene and leave the rest unexplained. Within this sample are about 210,000 clones, with 75% to 85% of them counted one time only. Around 2.4% of the sample is taken by the ten largest. Material for sequencing was peripheral blood. The receptors derive from a man aged 35 to 55 who had recovered from COVID-19.

This rearrangement joins TRBV7-6 to TRBJ2-7; 15 bases are shared with TRBD2. This CDR3 contains 17 residues. The germline V gene has CDR1 SGHVS and CDR2 FNYEAQ. J gave up 5 bases and V 2 bases, and 7 bases lay outside the gene matches. The CDR3 spells CASSLSRTSGGADEQYF. CDR3 nucleotide sequence: TGTGCCAGCAGCTTATCCCGGACTAGCGGGGGGGCAGACGAGCAGTACTTC.

The chain has TRBV7-2 and TRBJ2-5; D call uncertain. This CDR3 has 14 amino acids. Germline CDR1 and CDR2: SGHTA and FQGNSA. Trimming cost V 2 bases and J 5 bases, with 12 bases left between them. CDR3 nucleotides: TGTGCCAGCAGCTTATGGCGGCGAGCCGAGACCCAGTACTTC. It is translated as CASSLWRRAETQYF.

The chain recombines TRBV10-3 with TRBJ2-5, with TRBD2 identical over 8 bases. The length of the CDR3 is 14 residues. The germline V gene has CDR1 ENHRY and CDR2 SYGVKD. V shed 6 bases and J 7 bases; nucleotides not matched to a gene: 10. Here the CDR3 reads CAIRPGLGGGTQYF. The CDR3 DNA sequence: TGTGCCATCAGGCCGGGACTAGGGGGTGGGACCCAGTACTTC.